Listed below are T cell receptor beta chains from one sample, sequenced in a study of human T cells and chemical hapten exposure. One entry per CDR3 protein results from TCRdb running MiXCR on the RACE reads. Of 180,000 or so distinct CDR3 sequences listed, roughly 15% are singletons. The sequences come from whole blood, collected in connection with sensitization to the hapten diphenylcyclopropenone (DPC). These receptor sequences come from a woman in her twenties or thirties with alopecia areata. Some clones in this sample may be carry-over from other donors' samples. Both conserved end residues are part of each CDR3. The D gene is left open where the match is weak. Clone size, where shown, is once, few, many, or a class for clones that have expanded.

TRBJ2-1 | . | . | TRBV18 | CASSPGASGYEQFF | TGTGCCAGCTCACCCGGGGCCTCTGGATATGAGCAGTTCTTC
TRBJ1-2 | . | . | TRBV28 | CASSSGTQDGNGYTF | TGTGCCAGCAGTTCGGGTACACAAGATGGGAATGGCTACACCTTC
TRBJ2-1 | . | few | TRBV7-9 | CASSLEVPPPTNEQFF | TGTGCCAGCAGCTTGGAGGTTCCCCCTCCTACAAATGAGCAGTTCTTC
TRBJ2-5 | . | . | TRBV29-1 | CSPIEESGYF | TGCAGCCCCATTGAGGAGTCTGGTTACTTC
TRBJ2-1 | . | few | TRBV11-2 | CASTRSSYNEQFF | TGTGCCAGTACGCGAAGCTCCTACAATGAGCAGTTCTTC
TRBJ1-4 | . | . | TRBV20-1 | CSARDSGTANEKLFF | TGCAGTGCTAGAGATTCAGGGACGGCTAATGAAAAACTGTTTTTT
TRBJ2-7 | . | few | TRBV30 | CAWRRDGGQPYEQYF | TGTGCCTGGAGACGCGACGGGGGTCAGCCCTACGAGCAGTACTTC
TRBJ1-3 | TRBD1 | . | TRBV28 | CASSLWGTVGNTIYF | TGTGCCAGCAGTTTATGGGGGACAGTTGGAAACACCATATATTTT
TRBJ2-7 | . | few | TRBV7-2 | CASSARLGDYEQYF | TGTGCCAGCAGCGCCCGGCTAGGGGACTACGAGCAGTACTTC
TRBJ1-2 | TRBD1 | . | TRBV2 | CASSETGANYGYTF | TGTGCCAGCAGTGAGACAGGGGCCAACTATGGCTACACCTTC
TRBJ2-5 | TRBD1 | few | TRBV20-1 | CSARQGFQETQYF | TGCAGTGCAAGACAGGGCTTCCAAGAGACCCAGTACTTC
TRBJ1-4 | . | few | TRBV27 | CASSLYAGVNEKLFF | TGTGCCAGCAGTTTATATGCGGGCGTTAATGAAAAACTGTTTTTT
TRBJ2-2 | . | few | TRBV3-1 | CASSQVRPDTGELFF | TGTGCCAGCAGCCAAGTCCGGCCCGACACCGGGGAGCTGTTTTTT
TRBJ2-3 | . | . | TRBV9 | CASSARRGSTDTQYF | TGTGCCAGCAGCGCCAGGAGGGGTAGCACAGATACGCAGTATTTT
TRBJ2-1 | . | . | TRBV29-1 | CSVGDYNEQFF | TGCAGCGTGGGGGACTACAATGAGCAGTTCTTC
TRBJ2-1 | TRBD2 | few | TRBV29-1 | CSVGAGGRRNEQFF | TGCAGCGTTGGGGCCGGCGGGAGACGGAATGAGCAGTTCTTC
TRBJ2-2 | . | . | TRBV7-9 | CASSLGSGELFF | TGTGCCAGCAGCTTGGGGTCCGGGGAGCTGTTTTTT
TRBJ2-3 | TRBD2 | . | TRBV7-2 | CASGSGGALDTQYF | TGTGCCAGCGGGAGCGGGGGGGCCTTAGATACGCAGTATTTT
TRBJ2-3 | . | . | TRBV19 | CASSTHSALRTDTQYF | TGTGCCAGTAGTACCCATAGCGCGTTAAGAACAGATACGCAGTATTTT
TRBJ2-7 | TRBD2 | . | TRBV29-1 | CSVEVAGGRREQYF | TGCAGCGTTGAAGTAGCGGGAGGGCGTCGCGAGCAGTACTTC
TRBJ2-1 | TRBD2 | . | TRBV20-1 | CSARDSGGSWAYNEQFF | TGCAGTGCTAGAGATAGTGGCGGGAGTTGGGCCTACAATGAGCAGTTCTTC
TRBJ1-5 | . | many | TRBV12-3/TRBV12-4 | CASSFRGNQPQHF | TGTGCCAGCAGTTTCCGTGGGAATCAGCCCCAGCATTTT